These 30 T cell receptor beta chains came from one sample sequenced in a study of blood T cell repertoires in COVID-19. Sequencing used immunoSEQ multiplex PCR; TCRdb keeps in-frame clones, though not all of them. In the table there are about 240,000 clones, around 87% of which are singletons. The material sequenced was peripheral blood. These receptors originate from a man in his sixties who had recovered from COVID-19.

The chain couples TRBV11-1 to TRBJ2-5, with a possible D match to TRBD1 (7 bases). The CDR3 spans 15 residues. Germline CDR1 is SGHAT and CDR2 is FQDESV (reference sequence). V was trimmed by 5 bases and J by 4 bases, leaving 17 bases between them. The CDR3 coding sequence is TGTGCCAGCAGCCCACGACAGGGAGGAGGAGAGACCCAGTACTTC. Amino acids: CASSPRQGGGETQYF.

CDR3 in DNA: TGCAGTGCTACCGAGGGAACTGAAGCTTTCTTT. Translation gives CSATEGTEAFF. The chain links TRBV20-1 to TRBJ1-1; D remains unclear. Germline V lookup: CDR1 DFQATT, CDR2 SNEGSKA (reference sequence). Trimming took off 4 bases at V and 5 bases at J, with 8 bases between the two ends. The CDR3 is 11 residues long.

This clone was observed a handful of times. The chain combines TRBV12-5 with TRBJ1-5, with 11 bases that match TRBD1. J was trimmed by 1 base and V by 1 base; bases with no gene match: 9. The germline V gene has CDR1 LGHNT and CDR2 FRNRAP. The CDR3 runs 19 residues. The chain's CDR3 is CASGLGKAGTGGSNQPQHF. The CDR3 DNA sequence: TGTGCTAGTGGTTTGGGCAAAGCCGGGACAGGGGGAAGCAATCAGCCCCAGCATTTT. The variable domain in full, completed from reference TRBV12-5 and TRBJ1-5, reads DARVTQTPRHKVTEMGQEVTMRCQPILGHNTVFWYRQTMMQGLELLAYFRNRAPLDDSGMPKDRFSAEMPDATLATLKIQPSEPRDSAVYFCASGLGKAGTGGSNQPQHFGDGTRLSIL.

The chain combines TRBV5-6 with TRBJ1-1, with D possibly matching TRBD1 (6 bases). The germline V and J ends were trimmed by 4 bases and 4 bases, with 11 bases remaining between them. This CDR3 has 13 residues. In germline, CDR1 is SGHDT, CDR2 YYEEEE. CDR3 in DNA: TGTGCCAGCAGCGGGACATTGGGCACTGAAGCTTTCTTT. It is translated as CASSGTLGTEAFF.

The chain recombines TRBV9 with TRBJ2-4; 10 bases map to TRBD2. CDR1 and CDR2 (germline): SGDLS, YYNGEE. J gave up 0 bases and V 0 bases, and 6 bases lay outside the gene matches. This CDR3 comprises 18 residues. The CDR3 region has the DNA TGTGCCAGCAGCGTAGTGTTAGCGGGGGGATTAGCCAAAAACATTCAGTACTTC. This encodes CASSVVLAGGLAKNIQYF.

The chain combines TRBV30 with TRBJ2-1, with D perhaps TRBD1 (6 bases). From germline, CDR1 is GTSNPN and CDR2 SVGIG (reference sequence). The CDR3 length is 12 residues. The ends were cut back, 7 bases at V and 3 bases at J, with 10 bases in the middle. The CDR3 region has the DNA TGTGCCTTAGACAGGAACTACAATGAGCAGTTCTTC. Residues: CALDRNYNEQFF.

Notes on this clone: Other DNA sequences of this sample code for an identical CDR3. Here the CDR3 DNA reads TGTGCCAGCAGCCCTGACAGGGTGGACACCGGGGAGCTGTTTTTT. Its translation is CASSPDRVDTGELFF. The rearrangement joins TRBV5-6 to TRBJ2-2; 7 positions match TRBD1. Per the germline V gene, CDR1 is SGHDT and CDR2 is YYEEEE. V lost 4 bases to trimming and J lost 3 bases; unmatched junction nucleotides: 6. The CDR3 has 15 amino acids. Complete variable domain (other parts from reference TRBV5-6 and TRBJ2-2): DAGVTQSPTHLIKTRGQQVTLRCSPKSGHDTVSWYQQALGQGPQFIFQYYEEEERQRGNFPDRFSGHQFPNYSSELNVNALLLGDSALYLCASSPDRVDTGELFFGEGSRLTVL.

V usage is TRBV19 and J usage is TRBJ2-7; TRBD1 aligns across 9 bases. CDR1 and CDR2 (germline): LNHDA, SQIVND (reference sequence). V lost 4 bases and J lost 4; bases outside the gene matches: 2. The CDR3 length is 13 residues. CDR3 in amino acids: CASSRDREYEQYF. The CDR3 bases are TGTGCCAGTAGTAGGGACAGGGAGTACGAGCAGTACTTC.

The chain joins TRBV7-9 to TRBJ2-3, with TRBD1 as a possible D gene (6 bases). Germline CDR1 SEHNR, CDR2 FQNEAQ (reference sequence). The V end lost 5 bases, the J end lost 2 bases, and 14 bases lay between the germline ends. The CDR3 is 15 residues long. In DNA, the CDR3 is TGTGCCAGCAGCACAATCAGGGGCCCCACAGATACGCAGTATTTT. Protein: CASSTIRGPTDTQYF.

V is TRBV6-1 and J is TRBJ1-2; D is unclear. Germline V gene sequence: CDR1 MNHNS, CDR2 SASEGT. Trimming cost V 3 bases and J 4 bases, with 15 bases left between them. This CDR3 is 15 amino acids long. The CDR3 DNA reads as TGTGCCAGCAGTGATTTTCCCTGGGAGACCTATGGCTACACCTTC. This encodes CASSDFPWETYGYTF.

In its sample, this clone was seen once. The V call is TRBV6-5, the J call TRBJ1-2; 7 bases match TRBD1. Per germline, CDR1 MNHEY and CDR2 SVGAGI. This CDR3 has 14 amino acids. J gave up 0 bases and V 7 bases, and 5 bases lay outside the gene matches. CDR3: CASTRDRTNYGYTF. For the CDR3, the DNA is TGTGCCAGCACCCGGGACAGAACTAACTATGGCTACACCTTC.

This chain uses TRBV4-2 with TRBJ2-5; D not resolved. Germline CDR1 is LGHNA and CDR2 is YNFKEQ. This CDR3 spans 13 amino acids. V lost 9 bases, J lost 5 bases, and 16 bases lay in between. The CDR3 DNA reads as TGTGCCAGTCGAACCGACACCTCGGAGACCCAGTACTTC. Its translation is CASRTDTSETQYF.

This clone has only a few counts. The V call is TRBV5-1, the J call TRBJ2-1; 7 nucleotides align to TRBD1. The J segment lost 4 bases and the V segment lost 0 bases, leaving 4 bases of the junction unmatched. The CDR3 length is 15 residues. Germline V gives CDR1 SGHRS, CDR2 YFSETQ. DNA of the CDR3: TGCGCCAGCAGCTTGGGACAGGGCCTATACAATGAGCAGTTCTTC. As protein: CASSLGQGLYNEQFF.

The chain is built from TRBV18 and TRBJ2-1; possible D gene TRBD1, 6 bases. This CDR3 is 14 amino acids long. Germline V gene sequence: CDR1 KGHSH, CDR2 LQKENI. V dropped 5 bases and J dropped 2 bases, with 10 bases sitting between them. The CDR3 here is CASSSDRTYNEQFF. Written as DNA, the CDR3 is TGTGCCAGCTCAAGTGACAGGACCTACAATGAGCAGTTCTTC.

The chain uses TRBV4-1 and TRBJ2-3, with a possible D match to TRBD2 (6 bases). The V end was cut by 4 bases, the J end by 0 bases, with 17 bases between. This CDR3 has 17 residues. Per germline, CDR1 MGHRA and CDR2 YSYEKL. In DNA, the CDR3 is TGCGCCAGCAGCCTCAACCGGAGGGACCTTAGCACAGATACGCAGTATTTT. Its translation is CASSLNRRDLSTDTQYF.

This rearrangement joins TRBV10-3 to TRBJ1-2; maybe TRBD1 (5 bases). The CDR3 loop spans 15 amino acids. V was trimmed by 6 bases and J by 4 bases, leaving 18 bases between them. The germline V gene encodes CDR1 ENHRY and CDR2 SYGVKD. The CDR3 DNA is TGTGCCATCAGGCTCGGTCAGGGAACGGGCTATGGCTACACCTTC. Encoded protein: CAIRLGQGTGYGYTF.

The V call is TRBV2, the J call TRBJ2-7, with TRBD1 identical over 8 bases. V was pared by 8 bases and J by 2 bases, with 8 bases of the junction left unmatched. The germline V gene encodes CDR1 SNHLY and CDR2 FYNNEI. The CDR3 is 14 amino acids. CDR3 sequence: CASVPRTGPYEQYF. In nucleotides, the CDR3 is TGTGCCAGCGTGCCCAGGACAGGGCCCTACGAGCAGTACTTC.

This chain links TRBV6-2 or TRBV6-3 with TRBJ1-2, with D perhaps TRBD1 (5 bases). V lost 5 bases to trimming and J lost 0 bases, with 7 bases between them. This CDR3 region has 13 residues. Germline V gene data show CDR1 as MNHEY and CDR2 as SVGEGT. The CDR3 region is CASSRTPNYGYTF. The CDR3 DNA is TGTGCCAGCAGTCGGACACCTAACTATGGCTACACCTTC.

The gene calls are TRBV5-1 and TRBJ2-3; D may correspond to TRBD1 or TRBD2 (6 bases each). The V end was cut by 4 bases, the J end by 2 bases, with 14 bases between. The germline V gene has CDR1 SGHRS and CDR2 YFSETQ. CDR3 length: 15 amino acids. Written as DNA, the CDR3 is TGCGCCAGCAGCATGGCGGGACAAACCACAGATACGCAGTATTTT. This gives the protein CASSMAGQTTDTQYF.

The CDR3 coding sequence is TGTGCCAGTTCAACAGGGTATCAGCCCCAGCATTTT. Translation: CASSTGYQPQHF. V and J are TRBV27 and TRBJ1-5; maybe TRBD1 (6 bases). Trimming pared 9 bases from V and 5 bases from J, leaving 11 bases between. Per germline, CDR1 MNHEY and CDR2 SMNVEV (reference sequence). The CDR3 extends over 12 amino acids.

The V gene is TRBV10-2, the J gene TRBJ2-1; D ambiguous. This CDR3 is 13 amino acids long. V was trimmed by 5 bases and J by 2 bases, leaving 7 bases between them. CDR1 and CDR2 from the germline V gene are WSHSY and SAAADI. The CDR3 is CASSPRPYNEQFF. The CDR3 bases are TGCGCCAGCAGTCCGCGCCCCTACAATGAGCAGTTCTTC.

This chain uses TRBV4-2 with TRBJ2-7, with 11 bases matching TRBD2. Germline CDR1 is LGHNA and CDR2 is YNFKEQ. V was pared by 1 base and J by 4 bases, with 9 bases of the junction left unmatched. This CDR3 has 17 amino acids. The CDR3 region is CASSQGESSGGIYEQYF. As DNA, the CDR3 is TGTGCCAGCAGCCAAGGGGAATCTAGCGGGGGGATTTACGAGCAGTACTTC.

The gene calls are TRBV7-2 and TRBJ2-3; possible D gene TRBD1, 6 bases. V was pared by 6 bases and J by 3 bases, with 13 bases between. The CDR3 consists of 14 residues. Germline V gives CDR1 SGHTA, CDR2 FQGNSA. Here the CDR3 DNA reads TGTGCCAGCAGATACAGGGAAAGGACAGATACGCAGTATTTT. This codes for CASRYRERTDTQYF.

The rearrangement uses TRBV28 and TRBJ1-2, with D maybe TRBD1 (6 bases). Trimming removed 1 base from V and 4 bases from J, with 13 bases in between. Germline assignment: CDR1 MDHEN and CDR2 SYDVKM. The CDR3 consists of 15 residues. CDR3 residues: CASSLFRDIPYGYTF. DNA for the CDR3: TGTGCCAGCAGTTTATTTAGGGACATCCCCTATGGCTACACCTTC.

The chain carries TRBV5-6 and TRBJ1-5; 12 bases are shared with TRBD1. Germline V lookup: CDR1 SGHDT, CDR2 YYEEEE. The CDR3 is made up of 15 amino acids. Trimming removed 3 bases from V and 10 bases from J; junction bases left unmatched: 8. The CDR3 is CASSWSGQGAYPQHF. The DNA for the CDR3 is TGTGCCAGCAGCTGGTCGGGACAGGGGGCTTATCCCCAGCATTTT. Filled out from reference TRBV5-6 and TRBJ1-5, the complete variable domain reads DAGVTQSPTHLIKTRGQQVTLRCSPKSGHDTVSWYQQALGQGPQFIFQYYEEEERQRGNFPDRFSGHQFPNYSSELNVNALLLGDSALYLCASSWSGQGAYPQHFGDGTRLSIL.

The chain links TRBV11-2 to TRBJ1-1, with a possible D match to TRBD1 (5 bases). V was cut by 1 base and J by 5 bases, with 14 bases left in between. CDR1 and CDR2 from the germline V gene are SGHAT and FQNNGV. This CDR3 contains 15 residues. The CDR3 coding sequence is TGTGCCAGCAGCTTAGTTCGGGGGATGAGGACTGAAGCTTTCTTT. Translation: CASSLVRGMRTEAFF.

The chain has TRBV7-6 and TRBJ2-2; 11 bases are shared with TRBD2. CDR1 and CDR2 (germline): SGHVS, FNYEAQ. V was pared by 4 bases and J by 3 bases, with 4 bases of the junction left unmatched. There are 16 residues in the CDR3. This chain's CDR3 is CASSSLAGGDTGELFF. The CDR3 DNA is TGTGCCAGCAGCTCCCTAGCGGGGGGCGACACCGGGGAGCTGTTTTTT.

This clone was seen a handful of times. The chain recombines TRBV5-5 with TRBJ2-7; 11 nucleotides match TRBD2. The CDR3 extends over 15 amino acids. The junction had 5 bases not matched to a gene; V was cut back by 3 bases and J by 3 bases. Germline-derived CDR1 and CDR2 are SGHKS and YYEKEE (reference sequence). The CDR3 protein is CASSSLAGGNYEQYF. CDR3 nucleotide sequence: TGTGCCAGCAGCTCGCTAGCGGGGGGCAACTACGAGCAGTACTTC.

The chain links TRBV18 to TRBJ2-7; D remains ambiguous. The ends were cut back, 0 bases at V and 3 bases at J, with 6 bases in the middle. This CDR3 region has 13 residues. Germline V CDR1 and CDR2: KGHSH, LQKENI. The CDR3 here is CASSPPTFYEQYF. CDR3 nucleotides: TGTGCCAGCTCACCACCGACTTTCTACGAGCAGTACTTC.

The chain couples TRBV7-6 to TRBJ2-3; 7 positions agree with TRBD1. Germline V CDR1 and CDR2: SGHVS, FNYEAQ. The J segment lost 2 bases and the V segment lost 5 bases, leaving 7 bases of the junction unmatched. The CDR3 loop spans 15 amino acids. As DNA, the CDR3 is TGTGCCAGCAGCCCGGGACAGACCTACACAGATACGCAGTATTTT. As protein: CASSPGQTYTDTQYF.